This T cell receptor beta chain comes out of a study of CD8 T cells in ankylosing spondylitis. Study outcomes and limitations: A CD8+ phenotype characterized the disease-linked clones, which were relatively rare in peripheral blood. Previously reported in reactive arthritis synovial fluid and blood were some of the motif variants.

Scientists made TCR beta libraries using quantitative 5'-RACE with molecular barcodes. One entry per CDR3 protein results from TCRdb running MiXCR on the 5' RACE reads. The table has tens of thousands of distinct CDR3 sequences, about 5.7% seen once. The CDR3 runs to 16 residues. Germline V gene lookup returns CDR1 SEHNR and CDR2 FQNEAQ (reference sequence). The V and J ends lost 5 bases and 3 bases, in that order; junction bases with no gene match: 7. As concerns this clonotype: Antigen: not known.

This clonotype was sampled from a male donor with ankylosing spondylitis or in good health (not recorded which). V and J are TRBV7-9 and TRBJ2-1; 10 nucleotides line up with TRBD1. The sample comprised blood, either unsorted or a sorted T cell fraction (not recorded which). The CDR3, as DNA: TGTGCCAGCAGCGCCCCCGGACAGGGGGGCTACAATGAGCAGTTCTTC. It codes for CASSAPGQGGYNEQFF.